This TCR beta chain appears in the sequencing data of a study of early T cells in non-severe SARS-CoV-2 infection (dated by TCRdb to the early 2020s). Study-wide context: Bulk RNA from unsorted whole blood was used for TCR sequencing, so alpha and beta chains could not be paired. The paper as a whole reports these results and caveats: VDJdb matching was skewed toward anti-spike CD8 responses and likely underestimated virus-specific expansions, missing private and CD4 specificities.

From its cysteine to its phenylalanine, the CDR3 spans 15 amino acids. The sequence is cut down to CDR3 DNA, 45 bases in frame from base 1. V is cut back by 2 bases and J by 2 bases, with 7 bases in the junction unmatched. The germline V gene sets CDR1 to SGDLS and CDR2 to YYNGEE. The method behind the library was 5' RACE. TCRdb names NextSeq 500 as the instrument used. To correct for sequencing error and PCR bias, the TCR library protocol tagged individual cDNA molecules with unique molecular identifiers. Both TCR alpha and beta chains were sequenced, and tight co-correlation was observed between alpha and beta sequence abundances in each sample. The published analysis was carried out like this. V gene, J gene and CDR3 annotation of TCR sequences was performed with Decombinator V4. Expanded TCRs were defined as changing significantly between any two time points under a Poisson model with p below 0.0001. TCR abundances were normalised to the total number of TCRs sequenced per sample and were expressed as counts per million. MAIT TCRs were defined by TRAV1-2 paired with TRAJ12, TRAJ20 or TRAJ33, and iNKT TCRs by TRAV10 paired with TRAJ18. VDJdb, accessed 1 November 2021, was searched for CMV, EBV and SARS-CoV-2 annotated TCRs, excluding TCRs annotated for multiple antigens. The public reads were run again by TCRdb, first through fastp at Q25 and then through MiXCR, and only productive beta chains were kept. Records with the same CDR3 protein are collapsed into one entry carrying the most frequent genes and DNA. V and J calls and clone size were set by TCRdb, not the authors. The sample table records about 35,000 distinct CDR3 sequences; approximately 6.1% of these occur just once. The ten most abundant clones make up about 5.1% of the sample.

There are many counts of this clonotype. The specificity of this receptor is unknown. Base qualities are not provided; no much larger clone lies one nucleotide away. This was a case-control study nested in a cohort of healthcare workers in London, UK, who had nasopharyngeal swab PCR tests and blood samples taken every week. Healthcare workers were enrolled in the week of the UK lockdown, from 23 to 31 March 2020, and were followed every week for up to roughly 15 weeks. The rearrangement joined TRBV9 to TRBJ2-7; 7 central nucleotides agree with TRBD2. The clonotype was recovered from an adult who was a healthcare worker with PCR-confirmed SARS-CoV-2 infection or an uninfected control (not recorded which). Sequences were obtained from whole blood. The CDR3 reads as follows: CASSVGSSGPYEQYF. In nucleotide form, the sequence is TGTGCCAGCAGCGTTGGTTCTAGCGGCCCCTACGAGCAGTACTTC.